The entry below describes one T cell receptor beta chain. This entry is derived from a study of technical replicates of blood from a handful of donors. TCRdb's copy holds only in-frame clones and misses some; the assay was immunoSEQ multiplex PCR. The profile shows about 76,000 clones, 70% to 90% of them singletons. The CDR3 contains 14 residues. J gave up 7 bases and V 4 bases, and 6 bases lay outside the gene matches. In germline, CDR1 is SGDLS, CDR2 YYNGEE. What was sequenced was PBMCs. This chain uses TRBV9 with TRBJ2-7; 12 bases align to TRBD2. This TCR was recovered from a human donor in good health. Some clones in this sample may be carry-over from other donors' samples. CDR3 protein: CASSLAGGSGEQYF. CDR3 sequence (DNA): TGTGCCAGCAGCCTAGCGGGGGGGTCTGGGGAGCAGTACTTC.